This T cell receptor (beta chain) was retrieved from a study of T-cell memory formation after mild COVID-19. Germline-derived CDR1 and CDR2 are SGHRS and YFSETQ. The CDR3 is made up of 15 amino acids. Trimming cost V 5 bases and J 0 bases, with 12 bases left between them. Study findings and constraints: Later expanders leaned CD4+, whereas day 15 to 85 contracting clones were balanced CD4/CD8.

This clonotype was recorded at least ten times. Its antigen is as yet unknown. TCRdb redid the calling of the 5' RACE reads with MiXCR, one entry per CDR3 protein. The data show 70,000 to 95,000 distinct CDR3 sequences, roughly 13% seen once. This rearrangement joins TRBV5-1 to TRBJ2-1; unclear D gene. The specimen was PBMCs or a T cell subset sorted from them (not recorded which). This sequence originates from a man between 18 and 29 years old who had mild COVID-19 (a few samples of this study predate the infection). Cell type and time point are not known. CDR3 in amino acids: CASRAGRSSYNEQFF. The DNA for the CDR3 is TGCGCCAGCAGAGCCGGAAGAAGCTCCTACAATGAGCAGTTCTTC.